This T cell receptor beta chain was sequenced for a study of T-cell reconstitution after alpha-beta-depleted transplantation in children. TCRbeta library construction was performed incorporating unique molecular identifiers. TCRdb re-analysed the PCR reads in MiXCR, keeping a single row per CDR3 protein. In the table there are 250,000 to 300,000 distinct CDR3 sequences, around 7.3% of which are singletons. General study results and limits: Expanded clones from the graft, numbering several hundred, reportedly supplied alpha-beta T cells about two months after transplant. After one year, T-cell counts and TCRbeta diversity mostly came from new T cells. There were some patients whose high TCRbeta diversity at day 60 came from surviving recipient T cells and thymic progenitors.

Germline V CDR1 and CDR2: SGHTA, FQGNSA. The CDR3 contains 14 residues. The V end was cut by 1 base, the J end by 0 bases, with 7 bases between. Ten or more counts support this clonotype. Its antigen remains unknown. This TCR derives from a female patient younger than 10 who had a stem cell transplant for Fanconi anemia, so the T cells may come from the graft donor. The source material was peripheral blood, sampled 360 days after TCRalphabeta/CD19-depleted stem cell transplant. V is TRBV7-2 and J is TRBJ2-7; D unclear. The CDR3 reads CASSLGSSSYEQYF. In DNA form, the CDR3 reads TGTGCCAGCAGCTTAGGATCCAGCTCCTACGAGCAGTACTTC.